This TCR beta chain was sequenced during a study of CD8 T cells in Susac syndrome. Peripheral blood CD8+ and CD4+ T cells were profiled by TCR beta sequencing. FACS enriched CD8+ TEMRA cells, while bulk CD8+ and CD4+ were negatively isolated. When the RNA was reverse transcribed, random hexamers were used with an input of roughly 0.45 to 1 ug. immunoSEQ multiplex PCR amplified TCR beta CDR3 across 54 Vbeta, 13 Jbeta. One entry per CDR3 protein, called by TCRdb with MiXCR from the immunoSEQ multiplex PCR reads. Of roughly 200,000 distinct CDR3 sequences listed, about 95% were seen once; the top ten hold 0.082%. The germline gives CDR1 SQVTM, CDR2 ANQGSEA. Trimming cost V 8 bases and J 2 bases, with 14 bases left between them. This CDR3 comprises 13 residues.

Sequenced sample: CD4+ T cells from PBMCs. The V gene is TRBV29-1, the J gene TRBJ2-3, with TRBD2 as a possible D gene (6 bases). The receptor was isolated from a human donor with multiple sclerosis. CDR3 loop: CSCLEGLTDTQYF. DNA for the CDR3: TGCAGCTGCCTGGAGGGACTCACAGATACGCAGTATTTT.